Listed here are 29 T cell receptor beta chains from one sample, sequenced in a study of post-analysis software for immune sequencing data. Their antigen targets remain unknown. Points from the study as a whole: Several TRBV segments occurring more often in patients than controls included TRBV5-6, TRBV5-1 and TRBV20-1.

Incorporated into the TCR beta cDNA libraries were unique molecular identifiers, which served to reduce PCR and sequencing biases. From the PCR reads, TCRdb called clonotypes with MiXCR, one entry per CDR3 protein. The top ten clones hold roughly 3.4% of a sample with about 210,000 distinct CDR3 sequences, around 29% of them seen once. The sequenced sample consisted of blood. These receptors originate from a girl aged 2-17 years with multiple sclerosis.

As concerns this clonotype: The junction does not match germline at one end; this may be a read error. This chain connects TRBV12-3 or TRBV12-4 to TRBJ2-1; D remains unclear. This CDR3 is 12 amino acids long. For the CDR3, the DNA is TGTGCCGGCAGTCCCACGACTTTTCCCGCGTTCTTC. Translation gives CAGSPTTFPAFF.

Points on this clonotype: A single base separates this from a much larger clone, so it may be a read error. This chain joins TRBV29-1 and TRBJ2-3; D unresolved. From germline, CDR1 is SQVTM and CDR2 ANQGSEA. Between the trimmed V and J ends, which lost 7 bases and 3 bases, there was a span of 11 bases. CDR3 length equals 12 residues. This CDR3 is CSGGPGTDTQYF. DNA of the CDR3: TGCAGCGGTGGGCCCGGGACAGATACGCAGTATTTT.

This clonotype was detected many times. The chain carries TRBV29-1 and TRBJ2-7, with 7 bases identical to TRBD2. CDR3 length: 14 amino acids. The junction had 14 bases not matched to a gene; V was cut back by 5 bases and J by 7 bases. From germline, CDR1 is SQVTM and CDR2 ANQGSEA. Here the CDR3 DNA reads TGCAGCGTTAGGGGAAAAGCGGGAAGTGAAGAGCAGTACTTC. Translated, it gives CSVRGKAGSEEQYF.

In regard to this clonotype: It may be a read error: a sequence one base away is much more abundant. As DNA, the CDR3 is TGCAATGCGGTGGCAGGTCGTCACTATGGCTACACCTTC. This sequence encodes CNAVAGRHYGYTF. The V call is TRBV20-1, the J call TRBJ1-2; D not certain. Germline-derived CDR1 and CDR2 are DFQATT and SNEGSKA (reference sequence). The CDR3 has 13 amino acids.

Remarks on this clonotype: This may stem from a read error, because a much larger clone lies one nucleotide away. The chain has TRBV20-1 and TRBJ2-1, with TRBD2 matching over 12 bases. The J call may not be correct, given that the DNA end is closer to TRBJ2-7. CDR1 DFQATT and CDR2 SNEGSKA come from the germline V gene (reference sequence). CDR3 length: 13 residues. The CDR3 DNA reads TGCAGTGCCCTAGCGGGGGGGTCCAATGAGCAGTACTTC. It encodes CSALAGGSNEQYF.

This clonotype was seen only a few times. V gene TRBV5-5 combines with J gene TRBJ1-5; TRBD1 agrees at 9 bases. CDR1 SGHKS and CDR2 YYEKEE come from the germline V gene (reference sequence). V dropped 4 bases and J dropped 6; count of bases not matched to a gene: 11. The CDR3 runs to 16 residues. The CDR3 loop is CASSGTGTGISQPQHF. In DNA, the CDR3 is TGTGCCAGCAGCGGAACCGGGACAGGGATTAGTCAGCCCCAGCATTTT.

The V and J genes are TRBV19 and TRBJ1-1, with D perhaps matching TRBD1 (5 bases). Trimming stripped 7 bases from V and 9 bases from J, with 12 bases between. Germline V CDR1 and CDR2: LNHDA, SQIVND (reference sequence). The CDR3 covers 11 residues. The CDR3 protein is CASTAWGQAFF. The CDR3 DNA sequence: TGTGCCAGTACCGCCTGGGGCCAAGCTTTCTTT.

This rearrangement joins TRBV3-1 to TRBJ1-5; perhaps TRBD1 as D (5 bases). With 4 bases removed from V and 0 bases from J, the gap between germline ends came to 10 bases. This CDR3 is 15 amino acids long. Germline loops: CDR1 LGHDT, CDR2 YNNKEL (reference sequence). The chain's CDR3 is CASSRGHASNQPQHF. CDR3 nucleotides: TGTGCCAGCAGCCGAGGACACGCTAGCAATCAGCCCCAGCATTTT.

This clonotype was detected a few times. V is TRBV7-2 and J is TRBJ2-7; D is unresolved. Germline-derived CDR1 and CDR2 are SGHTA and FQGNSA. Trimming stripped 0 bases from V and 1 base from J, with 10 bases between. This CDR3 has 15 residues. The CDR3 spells CASSLALVRSYEQYF. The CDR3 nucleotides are TGTGCCAGCAGCTTAGCTCTAGTGAGGTCCTACGAGCAGTACTTC.

CDR3 amino acids: CASKLAGGRETQYF. The DNA of the CDR3 is TGTGCCAGCAAACTAGCGGGAGGGCGGGAGACCCAGTACTTC. The chain combines TRBV11-2 with TRBJ2-5, with 13 bases aligning to TRBD2. The V gene end was trimmed by 7 bases and the J gene end by 5 bases; junction bases not matched to a gene: 4. The CDR3 has 14 residues. Germline V gene lookup returns CDR1 SGHAT and CDR2 FQNNGV.

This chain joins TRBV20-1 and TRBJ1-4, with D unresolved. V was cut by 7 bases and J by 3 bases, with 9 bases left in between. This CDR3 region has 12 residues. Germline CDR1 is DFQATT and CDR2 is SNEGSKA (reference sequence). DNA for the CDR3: TGCAGTGGAGGGTCGGCTAATGAAAAACTGTTTTTT. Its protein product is CSGGSANEKLFF.

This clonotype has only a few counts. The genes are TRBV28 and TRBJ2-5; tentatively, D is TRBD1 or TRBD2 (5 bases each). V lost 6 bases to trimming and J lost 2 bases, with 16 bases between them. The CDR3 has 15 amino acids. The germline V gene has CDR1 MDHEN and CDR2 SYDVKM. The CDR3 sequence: CASSWGSGTQETQYF. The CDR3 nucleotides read TGTGCCAGCAGCTGGGGCAGCGGAACACAAGAGACCCAGTACTTC.

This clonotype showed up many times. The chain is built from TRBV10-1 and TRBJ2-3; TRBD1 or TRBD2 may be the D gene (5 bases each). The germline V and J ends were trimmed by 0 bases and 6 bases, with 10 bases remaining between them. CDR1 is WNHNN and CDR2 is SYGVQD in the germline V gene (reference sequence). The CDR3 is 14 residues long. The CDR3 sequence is CASSESPREDTQYF. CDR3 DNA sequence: TGCGCCAGCAGTGAGTCTCCCAGGGAGGATACGCAGTATTTT.

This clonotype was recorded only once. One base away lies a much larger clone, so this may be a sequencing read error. The CDR3 is CASQGHKQFF. The CDR3 region has the DNA TGCGCCAGTCAAGGCCATAAGCAGTTCTTC. This chain connects TRBV5-1 to TRBJ2-1; no clear D gene. Germline loops: CDR1 SGHRS, CDR2 YFSETQ. The V gene lost 8 bases and the J gene lost 11 bases, with 11 bases spanning the gap. CDR3 size: 10 residues.

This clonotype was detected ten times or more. CDR3 nucleotide sequence: TGTGCCAGCAGCACTAGTAGGGGTCCTGACGAGCAGTACTTC. This encodes CASSTSRGPDEQYF. This chain joins TRBV12-3 or TRBV12-4 and TRBJ2-7; either TRBD1 or TRBD2 may supply D (5 bases each). The CDR3 runs 14 residues. Between the trimmed V and J ends, which lost 6 bases and 5 bases, there was a span of 17 bases.

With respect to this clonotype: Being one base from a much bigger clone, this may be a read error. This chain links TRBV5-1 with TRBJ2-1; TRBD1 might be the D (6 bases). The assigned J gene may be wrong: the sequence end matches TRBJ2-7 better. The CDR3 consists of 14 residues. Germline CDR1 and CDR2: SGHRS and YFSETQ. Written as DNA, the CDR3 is TGCGCCAGTAACACAGGGAGCTCCTACAATGAGCAGTACTTC. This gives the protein CASNTGSSYNEQYF.

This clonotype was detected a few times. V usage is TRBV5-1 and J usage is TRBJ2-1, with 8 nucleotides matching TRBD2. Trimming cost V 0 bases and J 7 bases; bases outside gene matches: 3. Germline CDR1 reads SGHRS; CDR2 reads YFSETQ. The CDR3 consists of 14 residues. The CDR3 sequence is CASSLELAANEQFF. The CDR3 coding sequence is TGCGCCAGCAGCTTGGAACTAGCGGCTAATGAGCAGTTCTTC.

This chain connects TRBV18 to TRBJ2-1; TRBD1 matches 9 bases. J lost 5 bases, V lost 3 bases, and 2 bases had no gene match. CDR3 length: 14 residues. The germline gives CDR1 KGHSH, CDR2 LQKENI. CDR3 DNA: TGTGCCAGCTCACCTAGGACAGGGGACAATGAGCAGTTCTTC. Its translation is CASSPRTGDNEQFF.

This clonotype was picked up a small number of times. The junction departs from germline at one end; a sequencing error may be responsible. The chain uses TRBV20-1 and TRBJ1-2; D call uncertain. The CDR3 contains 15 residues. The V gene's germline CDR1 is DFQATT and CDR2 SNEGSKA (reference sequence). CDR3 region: CSAYGLGSQLYGHTF. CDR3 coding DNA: TGCAGTGCTTATGGGCTGGGGTCCCAACTCTATGGCCACACCTTC.

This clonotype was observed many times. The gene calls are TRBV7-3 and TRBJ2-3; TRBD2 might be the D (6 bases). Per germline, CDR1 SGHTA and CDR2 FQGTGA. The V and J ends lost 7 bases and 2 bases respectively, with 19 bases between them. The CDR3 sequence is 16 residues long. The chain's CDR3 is CASTAGLVGPTDTQYF. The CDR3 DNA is TGTGCCAGCACCGCGGGGCTAGTCGGTCCCACAGATACGCAGTATTTT.

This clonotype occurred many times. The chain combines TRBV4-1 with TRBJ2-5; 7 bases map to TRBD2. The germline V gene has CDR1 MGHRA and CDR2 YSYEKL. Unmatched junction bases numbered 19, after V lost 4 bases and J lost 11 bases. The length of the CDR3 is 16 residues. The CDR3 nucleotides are TGCGCCAGCAGCCCATCTACTGGGACTACCTTAGCTGAGCAGTACTTC. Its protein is CASSPSTGTTLAEQYF.

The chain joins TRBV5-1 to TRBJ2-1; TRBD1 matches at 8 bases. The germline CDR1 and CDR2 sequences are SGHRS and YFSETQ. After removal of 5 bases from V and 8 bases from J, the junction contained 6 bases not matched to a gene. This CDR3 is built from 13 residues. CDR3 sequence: CASRNTGGDEQFF. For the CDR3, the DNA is TGCGCCAGCAGGAACACAGGGGGTGATGAGCAGTTCTTC.

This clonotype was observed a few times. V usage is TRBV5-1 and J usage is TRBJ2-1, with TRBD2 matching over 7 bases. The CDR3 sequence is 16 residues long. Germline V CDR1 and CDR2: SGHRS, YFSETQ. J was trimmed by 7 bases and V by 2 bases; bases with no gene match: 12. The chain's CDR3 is CASSLMSGTPVNEQFF. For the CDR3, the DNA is TGCGCCAGCAGCTTAATGAGCGGGACCCCAGTAAATGAGCAGTTCTTC.

CDR3 nucleotide sequence: TGTGCCAGCAGTCCAGGGACCCTCAACACTGAAGCTTTCTTT. It yields the protein CASSPGTLNTEAFF. V is TRBV27 and J is TRBJ1-1; tentative D call: TRBD1 (5 bases). Trimming removed 5 bases from V and 2 bases from J, with 12 bases in between. This CDR3 is built from 14 residues. CDR1 is MNHEY, CDR2 SMNVEV, per germline (reference sequence).

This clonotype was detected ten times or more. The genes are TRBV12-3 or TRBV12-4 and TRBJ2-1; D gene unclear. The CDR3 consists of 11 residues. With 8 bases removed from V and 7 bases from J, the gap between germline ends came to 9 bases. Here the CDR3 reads CASFDLNEQFF. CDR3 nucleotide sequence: TGTGCCAGCTTCGACCTGAATGAGCAGTTCTTC.

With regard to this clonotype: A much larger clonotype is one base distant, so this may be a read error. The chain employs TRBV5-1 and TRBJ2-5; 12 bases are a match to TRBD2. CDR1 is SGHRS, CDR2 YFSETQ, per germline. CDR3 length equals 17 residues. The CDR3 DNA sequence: TGCGCCAGCAGCGCCTCCGGGACTAGCGGGTCCCAAGAGTCCCAGTACTTC. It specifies CASSASGTSGSQESQYF.

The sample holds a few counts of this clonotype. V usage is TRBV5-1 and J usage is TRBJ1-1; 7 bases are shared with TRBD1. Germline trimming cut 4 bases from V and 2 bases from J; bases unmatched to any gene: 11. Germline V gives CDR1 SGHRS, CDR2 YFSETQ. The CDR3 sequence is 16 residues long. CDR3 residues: CASSPAGTVFNTEAFF. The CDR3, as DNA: TGCGCCAGCAGCCCCGCCGGGACAGTCTTTAACACTGAAGCTTTCTTT. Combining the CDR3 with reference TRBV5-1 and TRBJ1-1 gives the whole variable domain KAGVTQTPRYLIKTRGQQVTLSCSPISGHRSVSWYQQTPGQGLQFLFEYFSETQRNKGNFPGRFSGRQFSNSRSEMNVSTLELGDSALYLCASSPAGTVFNTEAFFGQGTRLTVV.

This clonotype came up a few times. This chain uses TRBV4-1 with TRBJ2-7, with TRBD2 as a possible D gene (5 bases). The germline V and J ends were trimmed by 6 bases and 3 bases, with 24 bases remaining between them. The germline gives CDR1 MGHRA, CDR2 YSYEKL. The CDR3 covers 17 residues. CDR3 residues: CASRGFTGPRAGYEQYF. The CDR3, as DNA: TGCGCCAGCAGGGGTTTCACCGGGCCTCGGGCGGGCTACGAGCAGTACTTC.

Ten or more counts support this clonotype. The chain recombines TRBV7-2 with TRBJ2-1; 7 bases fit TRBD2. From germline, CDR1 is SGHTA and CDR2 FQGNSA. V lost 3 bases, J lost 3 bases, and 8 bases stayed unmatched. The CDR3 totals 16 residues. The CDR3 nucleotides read TGTGCCAGCAGCTTGTATGGATGGACTAGCTACAATGAGCAGTTCTTC. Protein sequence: CASSLYGWTSYNEQFF.